The rows below give T cell receptor beta chains drawn from one sample of a study of OX40 agonist ivuxolimab in advanced cancers. Some clones are missing from TCRdb's copy, which holds only in-frame ones; the method was immunoSEQ multiplex PCR. The table lists fewer than 70,000 clones, 75% to 90% of them singletons. Sequenced here: CD4+ or CD8+ T cells sorted from blood, sampled in a trial of the OX40 agonist ivuxolimab. The receptors were sampled from an adult with an advanced solid tumor such as melanoma, head and neck, liver or kidney cancer. Both conserved end residues are part of each CDR3. D genes are given only for firm matches. Clone size is stated in some rows and not others, as once, few, many or a class when expanded.

abundance: .; d_gene: TRBD2; j_gene: TRBJ2-1; v_gene: TRBV6-4; CDR3nt: TGTGCCAGCAGTCTCAGCGGGGGGTTTTACAATGAGCAGTTCTTC; CDR3aa: CASSLSGGFYNEQFF
abundance: .; d_gene: .; j_gene: TRBJ2-2; v_gene: TRBV7-2; CDR3nt: TGTGCCAGCAGCTTAAGCCGGTCAGGCACCGGGGAGCTGTTTTTT; CDR3aa: CASSLSRSGTGELFF
abundance: .; d_gene: TRBD1; j_gene: TRBJ2-5; v_gene: TRBV7-7; CDR3nt: TGTGCTAGCAGCCCGACAGGGGTCAGTGGAGAGACCCAGTACTTC; CDR3aa: CASSPTGVSGETQYF
abundance: few; d_gene: .; j_gene: TRBJ1-1; v_gene: TRBV9; CDR3nt: TGTGCCAGCAGCAAGACCGTCCCCGCTGAAGCTTTCTTT; CDR3aa: CASSKTVPAEAFF
abundance: .; d_gene: .; j_gene: TRBJ2-7; v_gene: TRBV7-2; CDR3nt: TGTGCCAGCAGCTTAGCGAGTGGGTCGGGCAGGGTCGGTCGACGCGAGCAGTACTTC; CDR3aa: CASSLASGSGRVGRREQYF
abundance: few; d_gene: .; j_gene: TRBJ2-1; v_gene: TRBV19; CDR3nt: TGTGCCAGTACGGGACAAAACTACAATGAGCAGTTCTTC; CDR3aa: CASTGQNYNEQFF
abundance: once; d_gene: .; j_gene: TRBJ1-6; v_gene: TRBV9; CDR3nt: TGTGCCAGCAGCGAGGGGGGTTCACCCCTCCACTTT; CDR3aa: CASSEGGSPLHF
abundance: .; d_gene: TRBD2; j_gene: TRBJ2-1; v_gene: TRBV5-1; CDR3nt: TGCGCCAGCAGCTTATTTACCGGGACTAGCTCGTTTGGTAGCGTTGATGAGCAGTTCTTC; CDR3aa: CASSLFTGTSSFGSVDEQFF
abundance: .; d_gene: .; j_gene: TRBJ1-4; v_gene: TRBV4-1; CDR3nt: TGCGCCAGCAGCCAAGAATCCGGAAAACTGTTTTTT; CDR3aa: CASSQESGKLFF
abundance: once; d_gene: .; j_gene: TRBJ2-5; v_gene: TRBV7-9; CDR3nt: TGTGCCAGCAGCACCACCGCAGGGGGGCGAGAGACCCAGTACTTC; CDR3aa: CASSTTAGGRETQYF
abundance: once; d_gene: .; j_gene: TRBJ2-2; v_gene: TRBV29-1; CDR3nt: TGCAGCGTGGGGCAAGACACCGGGGAGCTGTTTTTT; CDR3aa: CSVGQDTGELFF
abundance: .; d_gene: .; j_gene: TRBJ2-5; v_gene: TRBV28; CDR3nt: TGTGCCAGCAGTTTGGAGAGGGGTTCAGTCCCCTACTTC; CDR3aa: CASSLERGSVPYF
abundance: .; d_gene: .; j_gene: TRBJ2-6; v_gene: TRBV6-6; CDR3nt: TGTGCCAGCAGTTACTCCACTGGGGCCAACGTCCTGACTTTC; CDR3aa: CASSYSTGANVLTF
abundance: .; d_gene: TRBD1; j_gene: TRBJ1-4; v_gene: TRBV5-1; CDR3nt: TGCGCCAGCAGCTTCGGTACTGAGGGACAGGGTCGTGAAAAACTGTTTTTT; CDR3aa: CASSFGTEGQGREKLFF
abundance: .; d_gene: TRBD2; j_gene: TRBJ2-3; v_gene: TRBV7-2; CDR3nt: TGTGCCAGCAGCTTAGCAGGCGGGGGAGGTGCGGATACGCAGTATTTT; CDR3aa: CASSLAGGGGADTQYF
abundance: .; d_gene: TRBD1; j_gene: TRBJ2-3; v_gene: TRBV7-9; CDR3nt: TGTGCCAGCAGCCGGACAGGGGGCACAGATACGCAGTATTTT; CDR3aa: CASSRTGGTDTQYF
abundance: few; d_gene: .; j_gene: TRBJ2-5; v_gene: TRBV7-2; CDR3nt: TGTGCCAGCAGCTTAGTCCTTGGCCCGAGGGAGATCCAGTACTTC; CDR3aa: CASSLVLGPREIQYF
abundance: .; d_gene: TRBD1; j_gene: TRBJ1-4; v_gene: TRBV29-1; CDR3nt: TGCAGCGTCGGACAGGGGACGGAAAAACTGTTTTTT; CDR3aa: CSVGQGTEKLFF
abundance: .; d_gene: .; j_gene: TRBJ2-1; v_gene: TRBV11-3; CDR3nt: TGTGCCAGCAGCTTAAGGTTCCATGAGCAGTTCTTC; CDR3aa: CASSLRFHEQFF
abundance: .; d_gene: TRBD1; j_gene: TRBJ1-3; v_gene: TRBV4-2; CDR3nt: TGTGCCAGCAGCCAAGAAGAGGGGGCCCCGGGGAACACCATATATTTT; CDR3aa: CASSQEEGAPGNTIYF
abundance: .; d_gene: .; j_gene: TRBJ2-3; v_gene: TRBV5-1; CDR3nt: TGCGCCAGCAGCTGGGGAGAGGGCGCAGATACGCAGTATTTT; CDR3aa: CASSWGEGADTQYF
abundance: .; d_gene: .; j_gene: TRBJ1-2; v_gene: TRBV7-2; CDR3nt: TGTGCCAGCAGCTTGAGGACAGACTCCTATGGCTACACCTTC; CDR3aa: CASSLRTDSYGYTF
abundance: .; d_gene: .; j_gene: TRBJ2-7; v_gene: TRBV2; CDR3nt: TGTGCCAGCAGCGCCGGCCCCCCAGCCTACGAGCAGTACTTC; CDR3aa: CASSAGPPAYEQYF
abundance: .; d_gene: TRBD2; j_gene: TRBJ2-5; v_gene: TRBV7-9; CDR3nt: TGTGCCAGCAGCCCGCCCGGACTAGAGGAGACCCAGTACTTC; CDR3aa: CASSPPGLEETQYF
abundance: .; d_gene: .; j_gene: TRBJ2-2; v_gene: TRBV28; CDR3nt: TGTGCCAGCAGTTTACCAGGGACGAACACCGGGGAGCTGTTTTTT; CDR3aa: CASSLPGTNTGELFF
abundance: .; d_gene: .; j_gene: TRBJ1-2; v_gene: TRBV19; CDR3nt: TGTGCCAGTAGAATCGGGGACATAGCTAACTATGGCTACACCTTC; CDR3aa: CASRIGDIANYGYTF
abundance: few; d_gene: .; j_gene: TRBJ1-5; v_gene: TRBV18; CDR3nt: TGTGCCAGCTCACCAGGGCGGGATCAGCCCCAGCATTTT; CDR3aa: CASSPGRDQPQHF